These T cell receptor beta chains were read from a single sample in a study of T cells in Graves' hyperthyroidism and ophthalmopathy. MiXCR, run by TCRdb on the multiplex PCR reads, gives a single entry per CDR3 protein. There are 350,000 to 500,000 distinct CDR3 sequences in the sample; around 13% occur only once, and 5.3% lies in the top ten. The material sequenced was blood. The receptors here all came from a woman aged 18 to 35 with Graves' hyperthyroidism. Each CDR3 is given with its conserved first and last residue. Fields, in order: D gene, V gene, J gene, clone size, CDR3 DNA, CDR3 protein. A D gene is named only where the DNA matches it firmly. Not every row has a clone size; where given, it reads once, few, many or a size class.

d_gene: TRBD1; v_gene: TRBV5-1; j_gene: TRBJ2-7; abundance: NA; CDR3nt: TGCGCCAGCAGCGTCCGACAGGGGGCAAGTTACGAGCAGTACTTC; CDR3aa: CASSVRQGASYEQYF
d_gene: NA; v_gene: TRBV5-6; j_gene: TRBJ2-5; abundance: NA; CDR3nt: TGTGCCAGCAGCCACGGGACACAGAAAGAGACCCAGTACTTC; CDR3aa: CASSHGTQKETQYF
d_gene: NA; v_gene: TRBV6-5; j_gene: TRBJ2-7; abundance: NA; CDR3nt: TGTGCCAGCAGTTACGGTCCCCGATCCTACGAGCAGTACTTC; CDR3aa: CASSYGPRSYEQYF
d_gene: NA; v_gene: TRBV11-2; j_gene: TRBJ2-5; abundance: many; CDR3nt: TGTGCCAGCAGCTGGCCACCGGGTCAGGGGGGGGAGACCCAGTACTTC; CDR3aa: CASSWPPGQGGETQYF
d_gene: NA; v_gene: TRBV11-3; j_gene: TRBJ2-2; abundance: many; CDR3nt: TGTGCCTCCGGGGAAAGCCAAACCCCCGGGGAGCTGTTTTTT; CDR3aa: CASGESQTPGELFF
d_gene: NA; v_gene: TRBV11-2; j_gene: TRBJ2-5; abundance: many; CDR3nt: TGTGCCAGCAGCCTATACGACTTGTACCAAGAGACCCAGTACTTC; CDR3aa: CASSLYDLYQETQYF
d_gene: NA; v_gene: TRBV6-2/TRBV6-3; j_gene: TRBJ1-5; abundance: many; CDR3nt: TGTGCCAGCAGTCGCCTCCACGGGAGCAATCAGCCCCAGCATTTT; CDR3aa: CASSRLHGSNQPQHF
d_gene: NA; v_gene: TRBV27; j_gene: TRBJ2-1; abundance: many; CDR3nt: TGTGCCAGCAGTCTCGGACCGGGTGGCTACAATGAGCAGTTCTTC; CDR3aa: CASSLGPGGYNEQFF
d_gene: TRBD2; v_gene: TRBV5-1; j_gene: TRBJ2-3; abundance: many; CDR3nt: TGCGCCAGCAGCTCCGGGACTAATACAGATACGCAGTATTTT; CDR3aa: CASSSGTNTDTQYF
d_gene: NA; v_gene: TRBV4-1; j_gene: TRBJ2-1; abundance: NA; CDR3nt: TGCGCCAGCAGCCATGCTTATGAGCAGTTCTTC; CDR3aa: CASSHAYEQFF
d_gene: TRBD2; v_gene: TRBV20-1; j_gene: TRBJ2-7; abundance: many; CDR3nt: TGCAGTGCAGCTGGTGGAAGCGGGAGGGATCCCTACGAGCAGTACTTC; CDR3aa: CSAAGGSGRDPYEQYF
d_gene: NA; v_gene: TRBV7-8; j_gene: TRBJ1-1; abundance: many; CDR3nt: TGTGCCAGCAGCTTATTTCGGGAGGATTCCAACACTGAAGCTTTCTTT; CDR3aa: CASSLFREDSNTEAFF
d_gene: NA; v_gene: TRBV29-1; j_gene: TRBJ2-3; abundance: many; CDR3nt: TGCAGCGAACGAGAGGGGACAGATACGCAGTATTTT; CDR3aa: CSEREGTDTQYF
d_gene: TRBD2; v_gene: TRBV6-1; j_gene: TRBJ2-5; abundance: NA; CDR3nt: TGTGCCAGCAGTACCGGGACTAGCGGGACAGAGACCCAGTACTTC; CDR3aa: CASSTGTSGTETQYF
d_gene: TRBD2; v_gene: TRBV24-1; j_gene: TRBJ2-4; abundance: NA; CDR3nt: TGTGCCACCAGTGATAGCGGGAGAGGAGACATTCAGTACTTC; CDR3aa: CATSDSGRGDIQYF
d_gene: NA; v_gene: TRBV6-6; j_gene: TRBJ1-1; abundance: many; CDR3nt: TGTGCCAGCAGTTACTCGGCTGGGGTCACTGAAGCTTTCTTT; CDR3aa: CASSYSAGVTEAFF
d_gene: NA; v_gene: TRBV28; j_gene: TRBJ1-2; abundance: many; CDR3nt: TGTGCCAGCAGTTTACAGGGGATTCATAACTATGGCTACACCTTC; CDR3aa: CASSLQGIHNYGYTF
d_gene: NA; v_gene: TRBV11-2; j_gene: TRBJ2-1; abundance: many; CDR3nt: TGTGCCAGCAGCTTCGGCCAGGGGATCTACAATGAGCAGTTCTTC; CDR3aa: CASSFGQGIYNEQFF
d_gene: TRBD2; v_gene: TRBV20-1; j_gene: TRBJ2-1; abundance: many; CDR3nt: TGCAGTGCTAGAGCGTCGACTAGCGGGAGTTTAGCCTACAATGAGCAGTTCTTC; CDR3aa: CSARASTSGSLAYNEQFF
d_gene: TRBD2; v_gene: TRBV27; j_gene: TRBJ2-1; abundance: NA; CDR3nt: TGTGCCAGCAGTTTCTTGGGCAGCCGACGACTAGCGGCTTACAATGAGCAGTTCTTC; CDR3aa: CASSFLGSRRLAAYNEQFF
d_gene: NA; v_gene: TRBV20-1; j_gene: TRBJ1-5; abundance: many; CDR3nt: TGCAGTGCTAGTGAATTGGGGGAAGGCAATCAGCCCCAGCATTTT; CDR3aa: CSASELGEGNQPQHF
d_gene: TRBD1; v_gene: TRBV20-1; j_gene: TRBJ1-1; abundance: many; CDR3nt: TGCAGTGCTAGAGATGACAGGGTGGTCAGCACTGAAGCTTTCTTT; CDR3aa: CSARDDRVVSTEAFF
d_gene: NA; v_gene: TRBV5-1; j_gene: TRBJ2-7; abundance: many; CDR3nt: TGCGCCAGCAGCTTGGAAGGTAGCGACTACTCCTACGAGCAGTACTTC; CDR3aa: CASSLEGSDYSYEQYF
d_gene: NA; v_gene: TRBV12-3/TRBV12-4; j_gene: TRBJ2-7; abundance: many; CDR3nt: TGTGCCAGCAGCCCAGGGGGGAGGGCCTACGAGCAGTACTTC; CDR3aa: CASSPGGRAYEQYF
d_gene: NA; v_gene: TRBV20-1; j_gene: TRBJ1-5; abundance: many; CDR3nt: TGCAGTGCTTCCCCCAGGGACTCCATGACGGAGCCCCAGCATTTT; CDR3aa: CSASPRDSMTEPQHF
d_gene: TRBD2; v_gene: TRBV20-1; j_gene: TRBJ2-1; abundance: NA; CDR3nt: TGCAGTGCTATCGGGACTAGCGGGAGGCGTGATGAGCAGTTCTTC; CDR3aa: CSAIGTSGRRDEQFF
d_gene: NA; v_gene: TRBV3-1; j_gene: TRBJ2-1; abundance: many; CDR3nt: TGTGCCAGCAGAGATAGCGGATACAATGAGCAGTTCTTC; CDR3aa: CASRDSGYNEQFF
d_gene: NA; v_gene: TRBV5-1; j_gene: TRBJ1-1; abundance: NA; CDR3nt: TGCGCCAGCAGCTGGGGGGGCGAAGGGACTGAAGCTTTCTTT; CDR3aa: CASSWGGEGTEAFF
d_gene: TRBD2; v_gene: TRBV6-1; j_gene: TRBJ2-7; abundance: NA; CDR3nt: TGTGCCAGCACCAGATATAGCGGGAGGGCCTTCTCCGAGCAGTACTTC; CDR3aa: CASTRYSGRAFSEQYF
d_gene: NA; v_gene: TRBV12-3/TRBV12-4; j_gene: TRBJ2-1; abundance: NA; CDR3nt: TGTGCCAGCAGTTTCTGGTCCTATCCATACAATGAGCAGTTCTTC; CDR3aa: CASSFWSYPYNEQFF
d_gene: NA; v_gene: TRBV7-2; j_gene: TRBJ2-7; abundance: few; CDR3nt: TGTGCCAGCACCAAGGGGGGGAGCGAGCAGTACTTC; CDR3aa: CASTKGGSEQYF
d_gene: NA; v_gene: TRBV20-1; j_gene: TRBJ2-1; abundance: many; CDR3nt: TGCAGTGCTAGAGCCTGGAATGGGAGCTCCTACAATGAGCAGTTCTTC; CDR3aa: CSARAWNGSSYNEQFF
d_gene: TRBD1; v_gene: TRBV7-2; j_gene: TRBJ1-6; abundance: many; CDR3nt: TGTGCCAGCAGCTTTGGACAGGGGGATGATTCACCCCTCCACTTT; CDR3aa: CASSFGQGDDSPLHF
d_gene: NA; v_gene: TRBV2; j_gene: TRBJ2-3; abundance: NA; CDR3nt: TGTGCCAGCAGTGAAAATATCTTCCAGGGGTCAGATACGCAGTATTTT; CDR3aa: CASSENIFQGSDTQYF
d_gene: TRBD1; v_gene: TRBV12-3/TRBV12-4; j_gene: TRBJ1-2; abundance: many; CDR3nt: TGTGCCAGCAGTTTAGGCAGGGGGGCCTATGGCTACACCTTC; CDR3aa: CASSLGRGAYGYTF
d_gene: NA; v_gene: TRBV7-9; j_gene: TRBJ2-1; abundance: many; CDR3nt: TGTGCCAGCGATCGGGCGAGGGCTGAGCAGTTCTTC; CDR3aa: CASDRARAEQFF
d_gene: TRBD1; v_gene: TRBV7-9; j_gene: TRBJ2-1; abundance: few; CDR3nt: TGTGCCAGGTCCCGGGACAGGGGTGAGGCCAATGAGCAGTTCTTC; CDR3aa: CARSRDRGEANEQFF
d_gene: NA; v_gene: TRBV28; j_gene: TRBJ2-3; abundance: many; CDR3nt: TGTGCCAGCAGTCCTTCTTCCCCACTAGTTATGGAGGCAACAGATACGCAGTATTTT; CDR3aa: CASSPSSPLVMEATDTQYF
d_gene: TRBD1; v_gene: TRBV11-1; j_gene: TRBJ1-5; abundance: few; CDR3nt: TGTGCCAGCAGCTTAGGGTACAGGGGAGGCAATCAGCCCCAGCATTTT; CDR3aa: CASSLGYRGGNQPQHF
d_gene: TRBD2; v_gene: TRBV11-3; j_gene: TRBJ2-2; abundance: NA; CDR3nt: TGTGCCAGCAGGCTAGCGGGAGTTCAGACCGGGGAGCTGTTTTTT; CDR3aa: CASRLAGVQTGELFF
d_gene: TRBD1; v_gene: TRBV9; j_gene: TRBJ2-1; abundance: many; CDR3nt: TGTGCCAGCAGCGTAGACCTCACTGGGACAGTGAATGAGCAGTTCTTC; CDR3aa: CASSVDLTGTVNEQFF
d_gene: NA; v_gene: TRBV3-1; j_gene: TRBJ2-5; abundance: NA; CDR3nt: TGTGCCAGCAGCCCCCGGCGGGCGACCCAAGAGACCCAGTACTTC; CDR3aa: CASSPRRATQETQYF
d_gene: NA; v_gene: TRBV6-5; j_gene: TRBJ1-3; abundance: NA; CDR3nt: TGTGCCAGCAGTTACTCGCCAACCTCTGGAAACACCATATATTTT; CDR3aa: CASSYSPTSGNTIYF
d_gene: TRBD2; v_gene: TRBV4-2; j_gene: TRBJ2-1; abundance: many; CDR3nt: TGTGCCAGCAGCCAAGATCGGTTGGACATAGGACTAGCGGGGGCCCACTACAATGAGCAGTTCTTC; CDR3aa: CASSQDRLDIGLAGAHYNEQFF
d_gene: NA; v_gene: TRBV20-1; j_gene: TRBJ2-5; abundance: many; CDR3nt: TGCAGTGCTAGCCAATCTAGGGGTTGGAGAGAGACCCAGTACTTC; CDR3aa: CSASQSRGWRETQYF